The 24 T cell receptor beta chains below come from one sample, sequenced in a study of blood T cell repertoires in COVID-19. Repertoires were generated with immunoSEQ multiplex PCR, while TCRdb's copy carries only in-frame clones and drops some. Among some 220,000 clones listed, around 81% were seen once. The sequenced sample was peripheral blood. The receptors come from an older woman with acute or convalescent COVID-19.

This clone was detected only a few times. The chain carries TRBV2 and TRBJ1-6; 7 positions agree with TRBD1. This CDR3 region has 18 residues. V was clipped by 5 bases and J by 0 bases; unmatched bases: 10. Germline V gives CDR1 SNHLY, CDR2 FYNNEI. The CDR3, as DNA: TGTGCCAGCAGTCGGGACAGACCACTCAGCTCCTATAATTCACCCCTCCACTTT. This sequence encodes CASSRDRPLSSYNSPLHF.

V and J are TRBV7-8 and TRBJ2-7; 7 positions match TRBD1. There are 13 residues in the CDR3. Per germline, CDR1 SGHVS and CDR2 FQNEAQ. Trimming at V came to 4 bases and at J to 5 bases, leaving 5 bases not matched to a gene. The CDR3 bases are TGTGCCAGCAGCTACGACAGGGCCCACGAGCAGTACTTC. Translated: CASSYDRAHEQYF.

This chain uses TRBV5-1 with TRBJ1-1, with 12 bases identical to TRBD1. The CDR3 is 15 amino acids. Losses at the gene ends were 4 bases for V and 5 bases for J; bases not matched to a gene: 6. Germline V CDR1 and CDR2: SGHRS, YFSETQ. Written as DNA, the CDR3 is TGCGCCAGCAGCCCGGGACAGGGGGCGAGAACTGAAGCTTTCTTT. This sequence encodes CASSPGQGARTEAFF.

V is TRBV28 and J is TRBJ1-3, with D unresolved. Germline V gives CDR1 MDHEN, CDR2 SYDVKM. V was trimmed by 2 bases and J by 1 base, leaving 9 bases between them. CDR3 length: 15 residues. The CDR3 loop is CASSLRLGSGNTIYF. The CDR3 nucleotides are TGTGCCAGCAGTTTACGACTAGGGTCTGGAAACACCATATATTTT. Using reference TRBV28 and TRBJ1-3 for the parts outside the CDR3, the full variable domain is DVKVTQSSRYLVKRTGEKVFLECVQDMDHENMFWYRQDPGLGLRLIYFSYDVKMKEKGDIPEGYSVSREKKERFSLILESASTNQTSMYLCASSLRLGSGNTIYFGEGSWLTVV.

CDR3 region: CASSPGIAGVKETQYF. The CDR3 coding sequence is TGTGCCAGCAGCCCAGGAATAGCGGGGGTAAAAGAGACCCAGTACTTC. V gene TRBV9 combines with J gene TRBJ2-5; TRBD2 agrees at 9 bases. The junction had 10 bases not matched to a gene; V was cut back by 4 bases and J by 3 bases. This CDR3 has 16 residues. CDR1 and CDR2 from the germline V gene are SGDLS and YYNGEE.

The rearrangement links TRBV5-6 to TRBJ1-1; possibly TRBD1 for D (5 bases). The V end was cut by 0 bases, the J end by 3 bases, with 9 bases between. CDR1 and CDR2 (germline): SGHDT, YYEEEE. The CDR3 is 14 residues long. The chain's CDR3 is CASSLGYRHTEAFF. The DNA for the CDR3 is TGTGCCAGCAGCTTGGGGTACAGGCACACTGAAGCTTTCTTT.

The chain recombines TRBV9 with TRBJ2-3; 8 nucleotides agree with TRBD2. The V gene end was trimmed by 3 bases and the J gene end by 3 bases; junction bases not matched to a gene: 3. This CDR3 has 14 amino acids. Germline CDR1 is SGDLS and CDR2 is YYNGEE. The CDR3 bases are TGTGCCAGCAGCGGGGCGGGGGGAACAGATACGCAGTATTTT. Translating it yields CASSGAGGTDTQYF.

The chain joins TRBV19 to TRBJ1-5; tentatively, D is TRBD1 (5 bases). Trimming stripped 5 bases from V and 3 bases from J, with 14 bases between. Germline V gives CDR1 LNHDA, CDR2 SQIVND (reference sequence). The CDR3 has 15 residues. CDR3 protein: CASSAQGRTNQPQHF. CDR3 coding DNA: TGTGCCAGTAGTGCGCAGGGTAGGACCAATCAGCCCCAGCATTTT.

The chain joins TRBV5-1 to TRBJ2-2; 7 bases match TRBD1. Germline V CDR1 and CDR2: SGHRS, YFSETQ. V shed 5 bases and J 4 bases; nucleotides not matched to a gene: 5. The CDR3 sequence is 14 residues long. The CDR3 here is CASSKTGTTGELFF. The CDR3, as DNA: TGCGCCAGCAGTAAGACAGGGACCACCGGGGAGCTGTTTTTT.

This clone came up once. The rearrangement joins TRBV2 to TRBJ1-5, with 8 bases lining up with TRBD1. This CDR3 is 15 amino acids long. Germline-derived CDR1 and CDR2 are SNHLY and FYNNEI. Trimming took 7 bases from V and 0 from J; bases not matched to a gene: 5. Here the CDR3 DNA reads TGTGCCAGCACCCGGGACAGGCATAGCAATCAGCCCCAGCATTTT. Its translation is CASTRDRHSNQPQHF.

The V call is TRBV7-6, the J call TRBJ1-3; 9 positions match TRBD1. CDR1 is SGHVS, CDR2 FNYEAQ, per germline. The CDR3 is 15 amino acids. J lost 2 bases, V lost 3 bases, and 2 bases had no gene match. The CDR3 region has the DNA TGTGCCAGCAGCTTGAGACAGGGGGCTGGAAACACCATATATTTT. Encoded protein: CASSLRQGAGNTIYF.

The chain is built from TRBV5-1 and TRBJ2-3, with 10 bases aligning to TRBD2. The ends lost 4 bases at V and 2 bases at J; junction bases unmatched: 10. Germline-derived CDR1 and CDR2 are SGHRS and YFSETQ. This CDR3 contains 17 residues. CDR3 region: CASSPQTSGLYTDTQYF. The CDR3, as DNA: TGCGCCAGCAGCCCACAGACTAGCGGGCTATACACAGATACGCAGTATTTT.

This clone appeared a few times. The rearrangement links TRBV5-8 to TRBJ1-4; D uncertain. CDR1 and CDR2 (germline): SGHTS, YDEGEE. Trimming cost V 4 bases and J 5 bases, with 12 bases left between them. The CDR3 runs to 14 residues. The CDR3 DNA follows: TGTGCCAGCAGCGCACCGGGTCTAAATGAAAAACTGTTTTTT. Its protein product is CASSAPGLNEKLFF.

The gene calls are TRBV30 and TRBJ1-2, with D tentatively TRBD1 (5 bases). With 3 bases removed from V and 8 bases from J, the gap between germline ends came to 16 bases. The CDR3 is 13 residues long. The V gene's germline CDR1 is GTSNPN and CDR2 SVGIG (reference sequence). In nucleotides, the CDR3 is TGTGCCTGGAGCGCCAGCCAGGGCCTCGGCTACACCTTC. It encodes CAWSASQGLGYTF.

This chain connects TRBV3-1 (or the pseudogene TRBV3-2) to TRBJ1-2; 7 bases are shared with TRBD1. The CDR3 sequence is 12 residues long. Germline loops: CDR1 LGHDT, CDR2 YNNKEL (reference sequence). V was pared by 5 bases and J by 8 bases, with 5 bases of the junction left unmatched. The CDR3 sequence: CASSEDRQGYTF. DNA of the CDR3: TGTGCCAGCAGCGAGGACAGGCAGGGCTACACCTTC.

The chain couples TRBV7-3 to TRBJ1-1; unclear D gene. Germline loops: CDR1 SGHTA, CDR2 FQGTGA. The V gene lost 3 bases and the J gene lost 0 bases, with 5 bases spanning the gap. CDR3 length: 13 amino acids. The CDR3 DNA is TGTGCCAGCAGCTTGGAGGTGAACACTGAAGCTTTCTTT. Its translation is CASSLEVNTEAFF.

The sample holds a few counts of this clone. One end of the junction is discordant with germline, which a read error may explain. This chain links TRBV20-1 with TRBJ1-4; 7 nucleotides agree with TRBD1. This CDR3 spans 14 amino acids. Germline CDR1 reads DFQATT; CDR2 reads SNEGSKA (reference sequence). The CDR3 bases are TGCAGTGCTAGTGTTCGGGCAGGGGGAAGACCCCTGGTTTTT. Its translation: CSASVRAGGRPLVF.

The table lists this clone with a count of one. CDR3 amino acids: CASSSGTVYEQYF. The CDR3 DNA follows: TGTGCCAGCAGTTCTGGGACAGTCTACGAGCAGTACTTC. This sequence joins TRBV5-6 and TRBJ2-7; 7 bases are a match to TRBD1. Germline loops: CDR1 SGHDT, CDR2 YYEEEE. The CDR3 has 13 amino acids. J lost 3 bases, V lost 5 bases, and 5 bases had no gene match. Full variable domain (remainder filled in from reference TRBV5-6 and TRBJ2-7): DAGVTQSPTHLIKTRGQQVTLRCSPKSGHDTVSWYQQALGQGPQFIFQYYEEEERQRGNFPDRFSGHQFPNYSSELNVNALLLGDSALYLCASSSGTVYEQYFGPGTRLTVT.

The rearrangement links TRBV30 to TRBJ2-2; 8 bases line up with TRBD2. Germline V gives CDR1 GTSNPN, CDR2 SVGIG (reference sequence). V lost 5 bases and J lost 4; bases outside the gene matches: 6. The CDR3 sequence is 14 residues long. The CDR3, as DNA: TGTGCCTGGCGCCGGGGGGGGGCCACCGGGGAGCTGTTTTTT. The encoded protein is CAWRRGGATGELFF.

The chain recombines TRBV19 with TRBJ1-2; 7 bases are shared with TRBD1. Germline V gene sequence: CDR1 LNHDA, CDR2 SQIVND (reference sequence). Unmatched junction bases numbered 9, after V lost 7 bases and J lost 7 bases. This CDR3 comprises 13 residues. In DNA form, the CDR3 reads TGTGCCAGTACTCGGGACAGTTTAACTGGCTACACCTTC. It specifies CASTRDSLTGYTF.

The chain employs TRBV2 and TRBJ2-7; TRBD1 aligns across 7 bases. This CDR3 spans 14 amino acids. The germline CDR1 and CDR2 sequences are SNHLY and FYNNEI. V lost 6 bases to trimming and J lost 6 bases; unmatched junction nucleotides: 11. DNA of the CDR3: TGTGCCAGCAGGTACTCGGGACAGTTCTTCGAGCAGTACTTC. As protein: CASRYSGQFFEQYF.

This clone showed up just once. The rearrangement links TRBV20-1 to TRBJ1-2; D is perhaps TRBD1 (5 bases). The germline V and J ends were trimmed by 7 bases and 6 bases, with 12 bases remaining between them. The CDR3 covers 11 residues. Germline V gives CDR1 DFQATT, CDR2 SNEGSKA (reference sequence). The CDR3 DNA follows: TGCAGTGTTTCAGGGTTAAATGGCTACACCTTC. Translation gives CSVSGLNGYTF.

Only a few counts were recorded for this clone. This chain links TRBV5-1 with TRBJ2-5, with a tentative D call TRBD2 (7 bases). Trimming cost V 6 bases and J 4 bases, with 16 bases left between them. Germline CDR1 and CDR2: SGHRS and YFSETQ. This CDR3 has 14 residues. The CDR3 sequence: CASMMGGHTETQYF. CDR3 nucleotides: TGCGCCAGCATGATGGGGGGGCATACAGAGACCCAGTACTTC.

The chain is built from TRBV30 and TRBJ1-2; the match to TRBD1 covers 9 bases. With 1 base clipped from V and 5 bases from J, the junction kept 2 bases outside the gene matches. This CDR3 contains 13 residues. The germline gives CDR1 GTSNPN, CDR2 SVGIG (reference sequence). The CDR3 here is CAWSGTGVYGYTF. The CDR3 DNA is TGTGCCTGGAGTGGGACAGGGGTTTATGGCTACACCTTC.